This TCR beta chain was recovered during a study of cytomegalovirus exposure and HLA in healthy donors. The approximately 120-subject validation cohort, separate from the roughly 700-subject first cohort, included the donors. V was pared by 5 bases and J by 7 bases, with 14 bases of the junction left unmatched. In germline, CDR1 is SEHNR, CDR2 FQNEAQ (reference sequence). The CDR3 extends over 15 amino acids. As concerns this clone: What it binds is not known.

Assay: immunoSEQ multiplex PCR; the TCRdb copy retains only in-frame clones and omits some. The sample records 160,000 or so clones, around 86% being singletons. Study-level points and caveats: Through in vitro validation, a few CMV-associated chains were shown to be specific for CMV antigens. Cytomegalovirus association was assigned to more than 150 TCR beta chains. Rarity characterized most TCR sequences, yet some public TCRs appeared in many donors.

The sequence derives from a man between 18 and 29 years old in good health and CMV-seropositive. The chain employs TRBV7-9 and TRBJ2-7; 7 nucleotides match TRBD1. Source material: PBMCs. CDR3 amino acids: CASSPTASGGGEQYF. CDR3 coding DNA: TGTGCCAGCAGCCCGACAGCGTCAGGGGGTGGTGAGCAGTACTTC.